Shown below are 23 T cell receptor beta chains from a single sample sequenced in a study of blood T cells in healthy people across ages. Alongside a J-beta primer mix, a sample-barcoded 5' primer served in a second PCR lasting about 6 to 12 cycles. Via MiXCR, TCRdb re-called the 5' RACE reads, giving one row per CDR3 protein. The sample records approximately 810,000 distinct CDR3 sequences, more than 25% being singletons. Sequencing was done on a sample of blood. The receptors derive from an elderly woman in good health.

The chain employs TRBV7-6 and TRBJ2-7, with TRBD1 matching 8 bases. Trimming cost V 4 bases and J 7 bases; bases outside gene matches: 9. Per the germline V gene, CDR1 is SGHVS and CDR2 is FNYEAQ. The CDR3 totals 14 residues. The CDR3 DNA is TGTGCCAGCAGCTCCGGGACAGGTCCCGGAGAGCAGTACTTC. It specifies CASSSGTGPGEQYF. The full variable domain, in which reference TRBV7-6 and TRBJ2-7 provide the parts outside the CDR3, is GAGVSQSPRYKVTKRGQDVALRCDPISGHVSLYWYRQALGQGPEFLTYFNYEAQQDKSGLPNDRFSAERPEGSISTLTIQRTEQRDSAMYRCASSSGTGPGEQYFGPGTRLTVT.

At least ten counts were recorded for this clonotype. The CDR3 loop is CATTGRSSYNEQFF. CDR3 bases: TGTGCCACCACGGGACGTAGCTCCTACAATGAGCAGTTCTTC. V usage is TRBV7-2 and J usage is TRBJ2-1; D may correspond to TRBD1 or TRBD2 (5 bases each). The ends were cut back, 10 bases at V and 0 bases at J, with 13 bases in the middle. CDR3 length equals 14 residues. Germline V gene lookup returns CDR1 SGHTA and CDR2 FQGNSA.

This clonotype came up many times. DNA for the CDR3: TGTGCCAGCAGTCGTGAGCCTCTTAGGGAAGAGACCCAGTACTTC. It encodes CASSREPLREETQYF. The gene calls are TRBV6-1 and TRBJ2-5; D is uncertain. The CDR3 has 15 residues. The ends were cut back, 5 bases at V and 3 bases at J, with 16 bases in the middle. From germline, CDR1 is MNHNS and CDR2 SASEGT.

This clonotype has ten or more counts. The J gene is TRBJ2-5, the V gene TRBV20-1, with 13 bases that match TRBD2. J lost 4 bases, V lost 6 bases, and 8 bases had no gene match. The CDR3 has 15 amino acids. Germline loops: CDR1 DFQATT, CDR2 SNEGSKA (reference sequence). The CDR3 DNA reads as TGCAGTGCCTCACCACTAGCGGGGGGGAGAGAGACCCAGTACTTC. Translated, it gives CSASPLAGGRETQYF.

To note about this clonotype: A read error may be the cause here, since a much bigger clone is one base away. CDR3 sequence (DNA): TGCGCCAACAGCCAAAGGGGTCCCTACAATGAGCAGTTCTTC. It yields the protein CANSQRGPYNEQFF. The genes are TRBV4-3 and TRBJ2-1; the D gene is possibly TRBD1 (5 bases). This CDR3 region has 14 residues. Germline loops: CDR1 LGHNA, CDR2 YSLEER.

The V call is TRBV12-3 or TRBV12-4, the J call TRBJ2-1; D gene ambiguous. The CDR3 runs 11 residues. The V end was cut by 1 base, the J end by 9 bases, with 4 bases between. The CDR3 DNA reads as TGTGCCAGCAGTTTAGAGGTTGAGCAGTTCTTC. Its translation: CASSLEVEQFF.

This chain uses TRBV10-1 with TRBJ2-1; D gene unclear. The CDR3 totals 14 residues. Between the trimmed V and J ends, which lost 3 bases and 7 bases, there was a span of 13 bases. Germline assignment: CDR1 WNHNN and CDR2 SYGVQD (reference sequence). CDR3 sequence (DNA): TGCGCCAGCAGTGATGTGATCGGAGCTAATGAGCAGTTCTTC. Translation: CASSDVIGANEQFF.

This clonotype appeared many times. The chain links TRBV7-2 to TRBJ2-1, with D possibly being TRBD1 or TRBD2 (5 bases each). The V end lost 5 bases, the J end lost 4 bases, and 21 bases lay between the germline ends. CDR1 SGHTA and CDR2 FQGNSA come from the germline V gene. The length of the CDR3 is 17 residues. The CDR3, as DNA: TGTGCCAGCAGCCCTCAATCGGGACCGCAGCAATACAATGAGCAGTTCTTC. Translated, it gives CASSPQSGPQQYNEQFF.

This clonotype was seen a handful of times. V gene TRBV7-6 combines with J gene TRBJ1-1, with 7 positions matching TRBD1. The CDR3 is made up of 14 amino acids. CDR1 is SGHVS, CDR2 FNYEAQ, per germline. With 5 bases clipped from V and 1 base from J, the junction kept 4 bases outside the gene matches. For the CDR3, the DNA is TGTGCCAGCAGCCAACAGGGGAAGAACACTGAAGCTTTCTTT. Translated: CASSQQGKNTEAFF.

The chain carries TRBV2 and TRBJ1-1; 9 bases are shared with TRBD1. The V segment lost 5 bases and the J segment 3 bases; nucleotides outside the gene matches: 4. The CDR3 spans 14 residues. Germline loops: CDR1 SNHLY, CDR2 FYNNEI. The CDR3 coding sequence is TGTGCCAGCAGTCGGACAGGGGAGGACACTGAAGCTTTCTTT. It specifies CASSRTGEDTEAFF.

This clonotype was observed a handful of times. Written as DNA, the CDR3 is TGCGCCAGCAGTTGGGACAGGAGAAGCTACAATGAGCAGTTCTTC. Protein: CASSWDRRSYNEQFF. The V gene is TRBV10-2, the J gene TRBJ2-1, with 8 positions matching TRBD1. This CDR3 contains 15 residues. Germline trimming cut 5 bases from V and 3 bases from J; bases unmatched to any gene: 6. Germline V gene sequence: CDR1 WSHSY, CDR2 SAAADI.

Remarks on this clonotype: A much more abundant neighbour one base away suggests this may be a read error. The gene calls are TRBV20-1 and TRBJ2-1, with D hard to call. The length of the CDR3 is 13 residues. Germline V gene data show CDR1 as DFQATT and CDR2 as SNEGSKA (reference sequence). This CDR3 reads CSARSDGYNGQFF. The CDR3 DNA reads as TGCAGTGCTAGATCTGACGGATACAATGGGCAGTTCTTC.

The gene calls are TRBV5-6 and TRBJ1-6; TRBD1 aligns across 9 bases. Trimming took 6 bases from V and 6 from J; bases not matched to a gene: 10. Germline CDR1 reads SGHDT; CDR2 reads YYEEEE. The CDR3 has 16 residues. The chain's CDR3 is CASTPRDREINSPLHF. For the CDR3, the DNA is TGTGCCAGCACTCCCCGGGACAGGGAGATTAATTCACCCCTCCACTTT.

This clonotype came up many times. The chain is built from TRBV28 and TRBJ2-7, with D maybe TRBD1 (5 bases). Germline lookup yields CDR1 MDHEN and CDR2 SYDVKM. V gave up 2 bases and J gave up 6 bases, with 8 bases separating them. This CDR3 is 12 amino acids long. The CDR3 loop reads CASSLMQGEQYF. CDR3 DNA sequence: TGTGCCAGCAGTTTAATGCAGGGCGAGCAGTACTTC.

This clonotype was seen a few times. The chain couples TRBV20-1 to TRBJ1-5; D unclear. The CDR3 totals 12 residues. The germline gives CDR1 DFQATT, CDR2 SNEGSKA (reference sequence). Trimming removed 6 bases from V and 6 bases from J, with 12 bases in between. CDR3 sequence (DNA): TGCAGTGCCCAACAATCGGGTCAGCCCCAGCATTTT. It yields the protein CSAQQSGQPQHF.

This clonotype was found many times. V and J are TRBV2 and TRBJ2-1, with TRBD2 matching 8 bases. Germline values: CDR1 SNHLY, CDR2 FYNNEI. The CDR3 extends over 18 amino acids. V lost 2 bases, J lost 3 bases, and 12 bases stayed unmatched. The CDR3 loop is CASSERGGGQILYNEQFF. CDR3 bases: TGTGCCAGCAGTGAAAGGGGCGGGGGGCAGATCCTCTACAATGAGCAGTTCTTC.

The V gene is TRBV4-1, the J gene TRBJ1-6; TRBD1 might be the D (6 bases). V lost 1 base to trimming and J lost 10 bases, with 20 bases between them. The CDR3 covers 17 residues. Germline V gene sequence: CDR1 MGHRA, CDR2 YSYEKL. DNA of the CDR3: TGCGCCAGCAGCCAAGGGAGGGCGAGGGGGAATGGATCACCCCTCCACTTT. Its protein product is CASSQGRARGNGSPLHF.

This clonotype was recorded once. The chain couples TRBV7-2 to TRBJ2-7; D gene unclear. The length of the CDR3 is 15 residues. Germline loops: CDR1 SGHTA, CDR2 FQGNSA. Trimming pared 1 base from V and 0 bases from J, leaving 10 bases between. CDR3 region: CASSLDQDPSYEQYF. CDR3 coding DNA: TGTGCCAGCAGCTTAGATCAGGACCCCTCCTACGAGCAGTACTTC.

Worth noting for this clonotype: Sequence at one end of the junction differs from germline and may be a read error. The rearrangement joins TRBV6-2 or TRBV6-3 to TRBJ2-3, with D unresolved. The CDR3 is 21 residues long. Germline loops: CDR1 MNHEY, CDR2 SVGEGT. The CDR3 region has the DNA TGTGCCAGCAGTTACTCAATGGGGTCAGCCTCGATAAGGTTAAGCACAGATACGCTGTATTTT. As protein: CASSYSMGSASIRLSTDTLYF.

This chain uses TRBV7-9 with TRBJ2-1, with 11 nucleotides matching TRBD2. Germline V gene data show CDR1 as SEHNR and CDR2 as FQNEAQ (reference sequence). The CDR3 has 15 residues. After removal of 5 bases from V and 2 bases from J, the junction contained 2 bases not matched to a gene. Here the CDR3 DNA reads TGTGCCAGCAGCAATAGCGGGAGGGCCTACAATGAGCAGTTCTTC. This encodes CASSNSGRAYNEQFF.

In this sample, this clonotype turned up a few times. One end of the junction varies from germline; a read error may be responsible. CDR3 bases: TGTGCCAACAGTTTAGACCCACTAGCGGGGAGAGGAGATACGCAGTATTTT. Encoded protein: CANSLDPLAGRGDTQYF. The J gene is TRBJ2-3, the V gene TRBV28; TRBD2 aligns across 10 bases. In germline, CDR1 is MDHEN, CDR2 SYDVKM. The CDR3 consists of 17 residues.

This chain links TRBV7-9 with TRBJ1-6; D perhaps matches TRBD1 (5 bases). The germline gives CDR1 SEHNR, CDR2 FQNEAQ (reference sequence). The CDR3 loop spans 14 amino acids. Trimming removed 5 bases from V and 9 bases from J, with 14 bases in between. The CDR3 here is CASSGWGTISPLHF. In DNA, the CDR3 is TGTGCCAGCAGCGGGTGGGGGACCATTTCACCCCTCCACTTT.

V is TRBV28 and J is TRBJ1-5; 7 nucleotides line up with TRBD1. Germline CDR1 MDHEN, CDR2 SYDVKM. The CDR3 length is 13 residues. CDR3 loop: CGLGQERNQPQHF. The CDR3 DNA reads as TGTGGACTCGGACAGGAACGCAATCAGCCCCAGCATTTT.